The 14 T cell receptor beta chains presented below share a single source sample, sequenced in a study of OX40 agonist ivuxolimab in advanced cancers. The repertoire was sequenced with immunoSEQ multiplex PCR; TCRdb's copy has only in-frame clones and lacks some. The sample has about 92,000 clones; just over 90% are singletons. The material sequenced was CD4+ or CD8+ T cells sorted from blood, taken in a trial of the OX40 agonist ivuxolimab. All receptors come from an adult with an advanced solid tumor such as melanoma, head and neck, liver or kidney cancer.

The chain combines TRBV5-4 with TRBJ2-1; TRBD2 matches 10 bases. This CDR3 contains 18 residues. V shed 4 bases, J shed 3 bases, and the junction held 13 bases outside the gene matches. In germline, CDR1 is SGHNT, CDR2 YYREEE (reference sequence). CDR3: CASSHSRTSGGIYNEQFF. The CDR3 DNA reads TGTGCCAGCAGCCACTCTCGGACTAGCGGAGGGATCTACAATGAGCAGTTCTTC.

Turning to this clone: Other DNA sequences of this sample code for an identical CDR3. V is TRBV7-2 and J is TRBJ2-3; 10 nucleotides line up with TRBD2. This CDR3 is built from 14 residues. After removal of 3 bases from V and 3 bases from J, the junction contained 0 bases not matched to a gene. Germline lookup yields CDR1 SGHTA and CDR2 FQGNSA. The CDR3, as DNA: TGTGCCAGCAGCTTGGGACTAGCGACAGATACGCAGTATTTT. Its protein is CASSLGLATDTQYF. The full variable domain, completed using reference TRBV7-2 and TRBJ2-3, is GAGVSQSPSNKVTEKGKDVELRCDPISGHTALYWYRQSLGQGLEFLIYFQGNSAPDKSGLPSDRFSAERTGGSVSTLTIQRTQQEDSAVYLCASSLGLATDTQYFGPGTRLTVL.

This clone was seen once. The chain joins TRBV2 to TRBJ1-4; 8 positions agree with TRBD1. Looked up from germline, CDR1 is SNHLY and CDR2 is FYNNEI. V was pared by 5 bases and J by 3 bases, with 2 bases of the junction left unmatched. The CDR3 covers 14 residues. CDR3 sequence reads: CASSLDRANEKLFF. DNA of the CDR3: TGTGCCAGCAGTTTGGACAGGGCTAATGAAAAACTGTTTTTT.

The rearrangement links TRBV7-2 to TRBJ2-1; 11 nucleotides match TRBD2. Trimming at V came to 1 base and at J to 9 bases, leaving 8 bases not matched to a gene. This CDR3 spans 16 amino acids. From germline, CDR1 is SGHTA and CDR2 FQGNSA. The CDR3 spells CASSLGRLAGTIEQFF. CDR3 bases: TGTGCCAGCAGCTTAGGCAGACTAGCGGGAACTATTGAGCAGTTCTTC.

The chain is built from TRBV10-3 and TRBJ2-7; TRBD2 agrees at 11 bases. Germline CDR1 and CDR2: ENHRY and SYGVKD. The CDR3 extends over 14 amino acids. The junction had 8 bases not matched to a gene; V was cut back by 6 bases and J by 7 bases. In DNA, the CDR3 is TGTGCCATCAGGGAACTAGCGGGAGTTGGGGAGCAGTACTTC. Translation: CAIRELAGVGEQYF.

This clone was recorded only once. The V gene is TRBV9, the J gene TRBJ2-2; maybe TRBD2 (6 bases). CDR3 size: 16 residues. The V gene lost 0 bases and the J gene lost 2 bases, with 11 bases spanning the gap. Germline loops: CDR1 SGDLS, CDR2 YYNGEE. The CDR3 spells CASSVGGTLNTGELFF. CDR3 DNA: TGTGCCAGCAGCGTAGGTGGGACTTTAAACACCGGGGAGCTGTTTTTT.

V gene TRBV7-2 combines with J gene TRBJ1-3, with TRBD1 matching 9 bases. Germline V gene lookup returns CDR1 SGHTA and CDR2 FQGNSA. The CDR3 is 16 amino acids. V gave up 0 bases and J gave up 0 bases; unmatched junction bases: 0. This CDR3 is CASSLAGQGSGNTIYF. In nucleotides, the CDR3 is TGTGCCAGCAGCTTAGCGGGACAGGGCTCTGGAAACACCATATATTTT. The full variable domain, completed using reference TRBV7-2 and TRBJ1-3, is GAGVSQSPSNKVTEKGKDVELRCDPISGHTALYWYRQSLGQGLEFLIYFQGNSAPDKSGLPSDRFSAERTGGSVSTLTIQRTQQEDSAVYLCASSLAGQGSGNTIYFGEGSWLTVV.

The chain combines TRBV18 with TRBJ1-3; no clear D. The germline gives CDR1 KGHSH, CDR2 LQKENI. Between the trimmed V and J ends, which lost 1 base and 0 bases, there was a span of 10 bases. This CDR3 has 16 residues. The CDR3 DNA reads TGTGCCAGCTCACCACGGGCCGCGGACTCTGGAAACACCATATATTTT. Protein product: CASSPRAADSGNTIYF.

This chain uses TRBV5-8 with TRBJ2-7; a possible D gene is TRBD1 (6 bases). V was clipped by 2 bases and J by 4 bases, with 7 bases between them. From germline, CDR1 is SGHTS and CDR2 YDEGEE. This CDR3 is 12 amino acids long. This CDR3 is CASSFQGYEQYF. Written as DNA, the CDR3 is TGTGCCAGCAGCTTTCAGGGGTACGAGCAGTACTTC. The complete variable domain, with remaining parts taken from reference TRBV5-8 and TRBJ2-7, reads EAGVTQSPTHLIKTRGQQATLRCSPISGHTSVYWYQQALGLGLQFLLWYDEGEERNRGNFPPRFSGRQFPNYSSELNVNALELEDSALYLCASSFQGYEQYFGPGTRLTVT.

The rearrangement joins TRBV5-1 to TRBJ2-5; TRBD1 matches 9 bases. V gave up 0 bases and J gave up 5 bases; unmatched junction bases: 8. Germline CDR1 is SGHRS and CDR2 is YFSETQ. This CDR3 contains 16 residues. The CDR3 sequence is CASSLVPGTGKETQYF. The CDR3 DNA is TGCGCCAGCAGCTTGGTCCCCGGGACAGGGAAGGAGACCCAGTACTTC.

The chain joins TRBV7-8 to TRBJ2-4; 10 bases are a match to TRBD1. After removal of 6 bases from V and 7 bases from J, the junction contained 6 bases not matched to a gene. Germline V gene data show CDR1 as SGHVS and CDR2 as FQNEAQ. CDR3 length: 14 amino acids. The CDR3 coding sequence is TGTGCCAGCAGGCAGACAGGGGGCGCGAACATTCAGTACTTC. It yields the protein CASRQTGGANIQYF.

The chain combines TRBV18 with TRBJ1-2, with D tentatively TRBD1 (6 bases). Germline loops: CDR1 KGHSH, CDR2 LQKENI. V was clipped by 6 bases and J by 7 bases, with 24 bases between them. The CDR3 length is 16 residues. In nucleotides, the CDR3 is TGTGCCAGCTCTCAAGAGGGGGGCACAGGGATTTCTGGCTACACCTTC. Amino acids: CASSQEGGTGISGYTF.

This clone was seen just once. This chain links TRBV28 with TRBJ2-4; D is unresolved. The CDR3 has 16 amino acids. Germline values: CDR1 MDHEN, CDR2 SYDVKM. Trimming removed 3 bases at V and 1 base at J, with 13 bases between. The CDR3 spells CASSLMRTLAKNIQYF. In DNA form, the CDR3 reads TGTGCCAGCAGTTTGATGCGCACCCTCGCCAAAAACATTCAGTACTTC.

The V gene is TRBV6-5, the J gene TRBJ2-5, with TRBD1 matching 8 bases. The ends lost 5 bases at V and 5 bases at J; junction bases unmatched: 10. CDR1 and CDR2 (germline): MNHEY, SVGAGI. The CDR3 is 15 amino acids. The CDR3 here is CASSQPGGAVETQYF. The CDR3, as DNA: TGTGCCAGCAGTCAACCAGGGGGCGCGGTGGAGACCCAGTACTTC.